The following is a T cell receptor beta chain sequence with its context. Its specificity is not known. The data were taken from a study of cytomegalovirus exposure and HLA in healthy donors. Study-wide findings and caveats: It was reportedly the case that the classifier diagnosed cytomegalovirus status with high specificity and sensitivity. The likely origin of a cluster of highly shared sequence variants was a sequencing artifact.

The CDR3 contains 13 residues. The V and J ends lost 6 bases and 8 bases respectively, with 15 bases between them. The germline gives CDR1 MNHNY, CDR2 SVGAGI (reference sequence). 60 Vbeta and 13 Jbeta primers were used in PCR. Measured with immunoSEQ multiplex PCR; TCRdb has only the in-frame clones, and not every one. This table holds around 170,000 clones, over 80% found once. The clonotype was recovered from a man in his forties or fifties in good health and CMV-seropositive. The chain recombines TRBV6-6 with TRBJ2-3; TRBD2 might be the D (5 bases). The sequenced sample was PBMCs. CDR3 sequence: CASSRTGDSTQYF. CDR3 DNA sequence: TGTGCCAGCAGCCGAACCGGGGATAGTACGCAGTATTTT.